Each of the 3 T cell receptor beta chains below was sequenced from the same sample in a study of lymphopenia after photon versus proton radiotherapy. Sequencing used immunoSEQ multiplex PCR; TCRdb keeps in-frame clones, though not all of them. The sample includes 55,000 to 70,000 clones, about 90% of them seen just once. Specimen: peripheral blood, collected from a patient treated with proton-based radiotherapy. These receptors came from an older man with esophageal cancer.

This sequence joins TRBV29-1 and TRBJ2-1; TRBD2 might be the D (5 bases). The V gene lost 7 bases and the J gene lost 4 bases, with 11 bases spanning the gap. Germline values: CDR1 SQVTM, CDR2 ANQGSEA. The CDR3 runs 12 residues. The DNA of the CDR3 is TGCAGCGGCGGGTCTAGGTACAATGAGCAGTTCTTC. Protein: CSGGSRYNEQFF.

The J gene is TRBJ2-5, the V gene TRBV9; TRBD2 is a possible D gene (5 bases). The CDR3 spans 14 residues. The V and J ends lost 2 bases and 7 bases respectively, with 15 bases between them. The germline V gene has CDR1 SGDLS and CDR2 YYNGEE. The CDR3 nucleotides read TGTGCCAGCAGCGTGACCGCGGAGGTCGCGACCCAGTACTTC. It specifies CASSVTAEVATQYF. Full variable domain (missing parts from reference TRBV9 and TRBJ2-5): DSGVTQTPKHLITATGQRVTLRCSPRSGDLSVYWYQQSLDQGLQFLIQYYNGEERAKGNILERFSAQQFPDLHSELNLSSLELGDSALYFCASSVTAEVATQYFGPGTRLLVL.

The gene calls are TRBV6-5 and TRBJ1-1; D gene ambiguous. The CDR3 spans 12 residues. Germline CDR1 and CDR2: MNHEY and SVGAGI. The germline V and J ends were trimmed by 6 bases and 4 bases, with 9 bases remaining between them. CDR3 DNA sequence: TGTGCCAGCAGGGGTTTAGGCACTGAAGCTTTCTTT. Protein sequence: CASRGLGTEAFF.